The rows below give T cell receptor beta chains drawn from one sample of a study of blood T cell repertoires in COVID-19. Produced via immunoSEQ multiplex PCR; TCRdb's table is partial and in-frame only. The sample includes a few hundred thousand clones, around 85% of them seen just once. Material for sequencing was PBMCs or T cells enriched from blood (not recorded which). The receptors stem from a woman aged 55-69 years who had recovered from COVID-19. Each CDR3 is given with its conserved first and last residue.

J,V,CDR3
TRBJ2-7,TRBV11-3,CASSSGLYYEQYF
TRBJ2-3,TRBV7-8,CASSLPSDMSTDTQYF
TRBJ2-2,TRBV15,CATSRPGIPTGELFF
TRBJ2-7,TRBV4-1,CASSQVTGGYEQYF
TRBJ2-6,TRBV5-1,CASSLAADSGANVLTF
TRBJ2-1,TRBV28,CASSSWGKGENEQFF
TRBJ2-3,TRBV10-1,CASSGLERGGRTDTQYF
TRBJ2-2,TRBV20-1,CSATTTGELFF
TRBJ1-5,TRBV4-1,CASSLSGAGQPQHF
TRBJ2-2,TRBV5-1,CASSPGTGTTGELFF
TRBJ1-2,TRBV5-1,CASRQSTEDYGYTF
TRBJ1-6,TRBV3-1/TRBV3-2,CASSQGAKNSPLHF
TRBJ1-2,TRBV2,CASSPTPSGTGGGGYTF
TRBJ2-7,TRBV5-6,CASSLLGLAGGQEQYF
TRBJ1-5,TRBV10-2,CASSVSGTANSNQPQHF
TRBJ1-1,TRBV2,CASSPGVGLNTEAFF
TRBJ2-1,TRBV5-1,CASSSLMGGGANEQFF
TRBJ1-6,TRBV24-1,CATPSTGHRNSPLHF
TRBJ2-1,TRBV24-1,CATSGERGSYNEQFF
TRBJ2-3,TRBV5-1,CASRGLAGASTDTQYF
TRBJ1-1,TRBV3-1/TRBV3-2,CASSQVTGEAFF
TRBJ1-4,TRBV11-2,CASSSDPGQGAEKLFF
TRBJ2-5,TRBV5-6,CASSSGQIQETQYF
TRBJ1-3,TRBV2,CASRDPTGTGNTIYF
TRBJ2-2,TRBV2,CASSVVAQGATGELFF
TRBJ1-4,TRBV2,CASSFQGEDEKLFF